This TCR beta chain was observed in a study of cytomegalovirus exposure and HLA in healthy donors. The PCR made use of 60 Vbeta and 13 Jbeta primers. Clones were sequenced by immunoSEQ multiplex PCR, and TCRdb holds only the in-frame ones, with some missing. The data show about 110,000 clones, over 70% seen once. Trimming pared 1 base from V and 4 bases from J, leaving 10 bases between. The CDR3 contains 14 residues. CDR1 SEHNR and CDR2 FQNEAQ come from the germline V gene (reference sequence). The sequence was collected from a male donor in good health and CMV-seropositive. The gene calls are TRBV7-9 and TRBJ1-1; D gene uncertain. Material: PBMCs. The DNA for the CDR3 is TGTGCCAGCAGCTTAGATCCAGCGAGCACTGAAGCTTTCTTT. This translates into CASSLDPASTEAFF.